The present T cell receptor beta chain was sequenced within a study of cytomegalovirus exposure and HLA in healthy donors. Study observations and caveats: Listed as cytomegalovirus-associated were 150 or so TCR beta chains. With high specificity and sensitivity, the classifier reportedly diagnosed cytomegalovirus status.

Clones were read by immunoSEQ multiplex PCR, and TCRdb kept only the in-frame ones, dropping some. The table has some 64,000 clones, 95% to 98% seen once. On this clone itself: The antigen remains unidentified.

The CDR3 is 12 amino acids. Germline CDR1 is MNHNS and CDR2 is SASEGT. V lost 2 bases to trimming and J lost 16 bases, with 14 bases between them. The TCR was taken from a woman younger than 30 in good health and CMV-seropositive. The sequencing input was PBMCs. The chain uses TRBV6-1 and TRBJ2-2; tentatively, D is TRBD1 (5 bases). The DNA of the CDR3 is TGTGCCAGCAGTGAAAGGCAGGGTTTAAGGTTTTTT. Its protein is CASSERQGLRFF.